This T cell receptor beta chain was sequenced in a study of OX40 agonist ivuxolimab in advanced cancers. Findings and limits, study-wide: Expanded clones were, on average, more numerous in CD8+ T cells than in CD4+.

V was cut by 0 bases and J by 2 bases, with 6 bases left in between. Germline V CDR1 and CDR2: SGHNT, YYREEE (reference sequence). The CDR3 has 14 amino acids. A note on this clone: The antigen is not known.

Clones were sequenced by immunoSEQ multiplex PCR, and TCRdb holds only the in-frame ones, with some missing. The repertoire includes 77,000 or so clones, around 92% of them detected once, and 0.5% to 0.55% sits in the top ten. The chain is built from TRBV5-4 and TRBJ1-3, with D maybe TRBD1 (5 bases). The source of this sequence is an adult with an advanced solid tumor such as melanoma, head and neck, liver or kidney cancer. Specimen: CD4+ or CD8+ T cells sorted from blood, collected in a trial of the OX40 agonist ivuxolimab. The CDR3 protein is CASSLARAGNTIYF. The CDR3 bases are TGTGCCAGCAGCTTGGCCAGGGCTGGAAACACCATATATTTT.